This T cell receptor beta chain was found in a study of T cells in Graves' hyperthyroidism and ophthalmopathy. RNA transcripts yielded amplified TCR beta CDR3 regions. HTBI primers were employed in a first-round RT-PCR of the TCR CDR3. TCRdb passed the multiplex PCR reads through MiXCR, listing each CDR3 protein once. Among approximately 640,000 distinct CDR3 sequences listed, 15% to 20% were seen once. The V and J ends lost 7 bases and 2 bases respectively, with 18 bases between them. The germline CDR1 and CDR2 sequences are MDHEN and SYDVKM. The CDR3 totals 16 residues. Concerning this clonotype: A much bigger clone sits one base away, suggesting this may be a read error.

This chain links TRBV28 with TRBJ2-1, with TRBD2 as a possible D gene (6 bases). The clonotype comes from a woman aged 25 to 39 with Graves' hyperthyroidism. Sequencing used blood. The CDR3 is CASIPYWRGTYNEQFF. The CDR3, as DNA: TGTGCCAGCATTCCCTATTGGAGGGGAACCTACAATGAGCAGTTCTTC.